The next 3 T cell receptor beta chains were all read from a single sample in a study of OX40 agonist ivuxolimab in advanced cancers. Sequencing used immunoSEQ multiplex PCR; TCRdb keeps in-frame clones, though not all of them. The sample has 60,000 to 75,000 clones; 81% are singletons. The sample consisted of CD4+ or CD8+ T cells sorted from blood, taken in a trial of the OX40 agonist ivuxolimab. These receptors all come from an adult with an advanced solid tumor such as melanoma, head and neck, liver or kidney cancer.

V and J are TRBV6-5 and TRBJ2-7, with 9 bases matching TRBD2. In germline, CDR1 is MNHEY, CDR2 SVGAGI. This CDR3 is built from 14 residues. V shed 7 bases and J 0 bases; nucleotides not matched to a gene: 4. The CDR3 sequence: CASKLAGNSYEQYF. In DNA, the CDR3 is TGTGCCAGCAAGCTAGCGGGAAACTCCTACGAGCAGTACTTC.

This clone turned up a few times. The genes are TRBV30 and TRBJ1-1, with a tentative D call TRBD1 (5 bases). CDR3 length: 13 residues. CDR1 and CDR2 from the germline V gene are GTSNPN and SVGIG (reference sequence). Trimming took off 4 bases at V and 1 base at J, with 10 bases between the two ends. The CDR3 DNA is TGTGCCTGGAATGGACACCCGAACACTGAAGCTTTCTTT. Translating it yields CAWNGHPNTEAFF.

The chain employs TRBV25-1 and TRBJ1-2; 8 nucleotides align to TRBD1. V was pared by 1 base and J by 5 bases, with 6 bases of the junction left unmatched. The germline V gene encodes CDR1 MGHDK and CDR2 SYGVNS. The CDR3 consists of 15 residues. The CDR3 is CASSESGQGFYGYTF. The DNA for the CDR3 is TGTGCCAGCAGTGAATCAGGACAGGGTTTTTATGGCTACACCTTC.